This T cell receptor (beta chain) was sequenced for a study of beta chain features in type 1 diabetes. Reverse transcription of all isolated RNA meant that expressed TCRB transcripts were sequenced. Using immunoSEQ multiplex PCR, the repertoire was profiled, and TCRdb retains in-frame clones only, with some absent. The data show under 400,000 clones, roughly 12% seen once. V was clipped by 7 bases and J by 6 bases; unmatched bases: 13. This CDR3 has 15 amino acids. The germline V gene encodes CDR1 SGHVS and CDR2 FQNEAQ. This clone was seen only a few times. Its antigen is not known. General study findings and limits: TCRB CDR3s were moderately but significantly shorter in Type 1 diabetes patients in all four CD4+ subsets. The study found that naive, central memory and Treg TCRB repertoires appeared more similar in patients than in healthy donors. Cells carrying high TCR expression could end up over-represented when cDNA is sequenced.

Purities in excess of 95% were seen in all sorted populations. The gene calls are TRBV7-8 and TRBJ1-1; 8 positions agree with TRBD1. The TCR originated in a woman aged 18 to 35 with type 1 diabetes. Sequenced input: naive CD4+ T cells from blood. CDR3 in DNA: TGTGCCAGCAAAAAGAGGGGACAGGAAGGAGCTGAAGCTTTCTTT. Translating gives CASKKRGQEGAEAFF.